The clone carrying this T cell receptor beta chain showed up just a few times. Its antigen is not identified. This CDR3 spans 13 amino acids. The V and J ends lost 2 bases and 5 bases respectively, with 9 bases between them. One entry per CDR3 protein results from TCRdb running MiXCR on the RT-PCR reads. The table records 490,000 or so distinct CDR3 sequences, less than 10% of them present only once. The data are from a study of response to subunit inactivated influenza vaccine. Overall study findings and caveats: T cells newly recruited by each seasonal influenza vaccination are few, the authors suggested.

This material consisted of PBMCs from blood, taken around 25 months after vaccination. The clonotype comes from a man in his fifties or sixties who received an inactivated influenza vaccine. The V gene is TRBV12-3 or TRBV12-4, the J gene TRBJ1-2, with TRBD1 as a possible D gene (6 bases). CDR3 in amino acids: CASSLWGPYGYTF. CDR3 DNA: TGTGCCAGCAGTTTATGGGGGCCTTATGGCTACACCTTC.